This T cell receptor beta chain emerged from a study of CD8+ T cells in alopecia areata. Note on this clone: The antigen remains unidentified.

cDNA prepared by RNA extraction and subsequent reverse transcription served as the template for sequencing. TCRdb's copy holds only in-frame clones and misses some; the assay was immunoSEQ multiplex PCR. The sample includes roughly 150,000 clones, 50% to 65% of them seen just once. Trimming left V 1 base short and J 0 bases short, with 4 bases between. The CDR3 is 15 amino acids. CDR1 is MGHRA and CDR2 is YSYEKL in the germline V gene. Findings and caveats of the study: Scalp sequencing also captures normal skin's resident alphabeta T cells. Patients shared TCRs less clearly than mice did, possibly owing to HLA. Clonality was higher in lesional than normal scalp, especially in alopecia totalis/universalis.

This clonotype was sampled from a human donor in good health. The sequencing input was CD4+ T cells sorted from blood. V gene TRBV4-1 combines with J gene TRBJ2-6; no reliable D call. Here the CDR3 DNA reads TGCGCCAGCAGCCAAGTCCGCTCTGGGGCCAACGTCCTGACTTTC. Translated: CASSQVRSGANVLTF.